This entry lists 30 T cell receptor beta chains sequenced from one sample in a study of a mutant IDH1 vaccine in newly diagnosed glioma. Time point meaning: week 23, last vaccination. The study gave 300 ug of mutant IDH1 20-mer peptide per vaccine dose, with topical imiquimod. Their antigens are not known. Here immunoSEQ multiplex PCR was the method, and the copy in TCRdb shows in-frame clones only, minus some. The sample has approximately 81,000 clones; 65% to 90% are singletons. The source was PBMCs, collected from a glioma patient whose treatment included an IDH1 peptide vaccine. The receptors come from a man aged 25-45 years with glioma. Some clones in this sample may be carry-over from other donors' samples.

The rearrangement links TRBV16 to TRBJ2-2; weak D call: TRBD2 (6 bases). Germline assignment: CDR1 KGHSY and CDR2 FQNENV. The CDR3 covers 20 residues. Trimming shortened V by 1 base and J by 4 bases, and 25 bases separated the two germline ends. CDR3 sequence (DNA): TGTGCCAGCAGCCAATATCGTACTAGCATGCGAATGAGAGGCACCGGGGAGCTGTTTTTT. This sequence encodes CASSQYRTSMRMRGTGELFF.

V usage is TRBV30 and J usage is TRBJ2-5; D is unresolved. This CDR3 contains 12 residues. Per the germline V gene, CDR1 is GTSNPN and CDR2 is SVGIG (reference sequence). V lost 2 bases, J lost 5 bases, and 9 bases lay in between. The CDR3 here is CAWSKGDETQYF. CDR3 coding DNA: TGTGCCTGGAGTAAAGGTGATGAGACCCAGTACTTC.

V is TRBV19 and J is TRBJ1-1; the D gene is possibly TRBD1 (5 bases). Germline CDR1 LNHDA, CDR2 SQIVND (reference sequence). CDR3 length: 13 amino acids. Trimming took off 5 bases at V and 5 bases at J, with 12 bases between the two ends. CDR3 loop: CASSFSRVTEAFF. The DNA of the CDR3 is TGTGCCAGTAGTTTCTCCAGGGTGACTGAAGCTTTCTTT.

In its sample, this clone was seen a few times. V gene TRBV4-3 combines with J gene TRBJ1-1, with unresolved D. Germline V gene sequence: CDR1 LGHNA, CDR2 YSLEER. The V end lost 0 bases, the J end lost 1 base, and 9 bases lay between the germline ends. The CDR3 spans 15 residues. The CDR3 region is CASSQDSRPNTEAFF. The DNA of the CDR3 is TGCGCCAGCAGCCAAGATAGCAGGCCGAACACTGAAGCTTTCTTT.

The genes are TRBV28 and TRBJ2-5; D is possibly TRBD2 (5 bases). Looked up from germline, CDR1 is MDHEN and CDR2 is SYDVKM. Between the trimmed V and J ends, which lost 8 bases and 2 bases, there was a span of 18 bases. This CDR3 comprises 15 residues. The CDR3 nucleotides are TGTGCCAGCTCGCCTCGGGAAGGCTATCAAGAGACCCAGTACTTC. Protein: CASSPREGYQETQYF. Filled out from reference TRBV28 and TRBJ2-5, the complete variable domain reads DVKVTQSSRYLVKRTGEKVFLECVQDMDHENMFWYRQDPGLGLRLIYFSYDVKMKEKGDIPEGYSVSREKKERFSLILESASTNQTSMYLCASSPREGYQETQYFGPGTRLLVL.

The chain combines TRBV7-8 with TRBJ2-5; possible D gene TRBD1, 6 bases. This CDR3 has 13 residues. Germline CDR1 reads SGHVS; CDR2 reads FQNEAQ. V lost 5 bases to trimming and J lost 4 bases, with 11 bases between them. CDR3 in DNA: TGTGCCAGCAGCCCGCGGACAGTAGAGACCCAGTACTTC. Amino acid sequence: CASSPRTVETQYF.

The chain joins TRBV2 to TRBJ2-3, with 10 bases aligning to TRBD2. Germline CDR1 SNHLY, CDR2 FYNNEI. The CDR3 extends over 15 amino acids. The ends lost 6 bases at V and 6 bases at J; junction bases unmatched: 9. CDR3 coding DNA: TGTGCCAGCAGAGGATCTAGCGGGGGCGGGGATACGCAGTATTTT. This translates into CASRGSSGGGDTQYF.

The chain combines TRBV27 with TRBJ2-3; possible D gene TRBD2, 6 bases. Deletions cut 5 bases from V and 5 bases from J, with 17 bases between. The germline gives CDR1 MNHEY, CDR2 SMNVEV (reference sequence). This CDR3 region has 15 residues. Here the CDR3 reads CASSTSRGALDTQYF. The CDR3 nucleotides read TGTGCCAGCAGTACCTCCCGCGGGGCGTTAGATACGCAGTATTTT.

Points on this clone: One end of the junction does not line up with germline, which may come from a read error. This chain joins TRBV7-9 and TRBJ2-3, with D possibly being TRBD1 or TRBD2 (5 bases each). The CDR3 runs 13 residues. Germline V gene sequence: CDR1 SEHNR, CDR2 FQNEAQ (reference sequence). CDR3 loop: CASILLGVDTQYF. As DNA, the CDR3 is TGTGCCAGCATCTTATTGGGGGTTGATACGCAGTATTTT.

This clone was seen more than once but under ten times. The chain employs TRBV19 and TRBJ2-7, with 11 bases that match TRBD1. Germline lookup yields CDR1 LNHDA and CDR2 SQIVND (reference sequence). This CDR3 region has 16 residues. V lost 3 bases, J lost 4 bases, and 8 bases stayed unmatched. As DNA, the CDR3 is TGTGCCAGTAGTATTCCCACGGGACAGGGGGTTTACGAGCAGTACTTC. Residues: CASSIPTGQGVYEQYF.

The chain combines TRBV7-2 with TRBJ2-7; D gene unclear. Germline CDR1 reads SGHTA; CDR2 reads FQGNSA. The CDR3 has 13 amino acids. V was cut by 5 bases and J by 3 bases, with 11 bases left in between. CDR3 nucleotide sequence: TGTGCCAGCAGCCCGGGCCTGGGCTACGAGCAGTACTTC. This translates into CASSPGLGYEQYF.

The rearrangement links TRBV29-1 to TRBJ2-4; D gene unclear. The germline V gene encodes CDR1 SQVTM and CDR2 ANQGSEA. This CDR3 region has 14 residues. Trimming cost V 2 bases and J 0 bases, with 8 bases left between them. Here the CDR3 reads CSVELVVAKNIQYF. CDR3 bases: TGCAGCGTTGAATTGGTGGTAGCCAAAAACATTCAGTACTTC.

The chain employs TRBV5-1 and TRBJ2-3; 11 bases match TRBD1. The CDR3 covers 18 residues. V dropped 4 bases and J dropped 1; count of bases not matched to a gene: 11. Germline V gives CDR1 SGHRS, CDR2 YFSETQ. CDR3 nucleotides: TGCGCCAGCAGCCAAAGAAACATGGGACAGGGGGGCACAGATACGCAGTATTTT. Protein: CASSQRNMGQGGTDTQYF.

The V gene is TRBV5-1, the J gene TRBJ2-3; tentatively, D is TRBD2 (6 bases). The CDR3 has 14 residues. The ends were cut back, 5 bases at V and 0 bases at J, with 10 bases in the middle. Germline V gene sequence: CDR1 SGHRS, CDR2 YFSETQ. The CDR3: CASRSGTSTDTQYF. CDR3 nucleotides: TGCGCCAGCAGGTCCGGGACTAGCACAGATACGCAGTATTTT.

This clone appeared a few times. The chain is built from TRBV29-1 and TRBJ1-1; a weak D match, TRBD1 (5 bases). Germline CDR1 and CDR2: SQVTM and ANQGSEA. Trimming took 7 bases from V and 4 from J, leaving 10 bases between them. This CDR3 comprises 11 residues. In DNA, the CDR3 is TGCAGCGGTCAAAGGGGCACTGAAGCTTTCTTT. This translates into CSGQRGTEAFF.

This CDR3 reads CASSSGTSGSVVGELFF. In DNA form, the CDR3 reads TGTGCCAGCAGCTCCGGGACTAGCGGGAGCGTGGTCGGGGAGCTGTTTTTT. This chain joins TRBV7-2 and TRBJ2-2; TRBD2 matches 14 bases. Per germline, CDR1 SGHTA and CDR2 FQGNSA. J gave up 7 bases and V 4 bases, and 8 bases lay outside the gene matches. The CDR3 sequence is 17 residues long.

The genes are TRBV7-9 and TRBJ1-3; no definite D call. The CDR3 contains 12 residues. The V end lost 5 bases, the J end lost 6 bases, and 8 bases lay between the germline ends. Germline V gene sequence: CDR1 SEHNR, CDR2 FQNEAQ (reference sequence). CDR3 sequence reads: CASSVGVNTIYF. The CDR3 DNA is TGTGCCAGCAGCGTTGGGGTAAACACCATATATTTT.

CDR3 amino acids: CASSYVWASNTEAFF. As DNA, the CDR3 is TGTGCCAGCAGTTATGTCTGGGCGTCGAACACTGAAGCTTTCTTT. The J gene is TRBJ1-1, the V gene TRBV6-5; D is undetermined. Trimming shortened V by 3 bases and J by 1 base, and 12 bases separated the two germline ends. The CDR3 is 15 amino acids. Germline values: CDR1 MNHEY, CDR2 SVGAGI.

This clone was seen just once. The chain combines TRBV4-2 with TRBJ2-3; tentatively, D is TRBD2 (6 bases). CDR1 and CDR2 (germline): LGHNA, YNFKEQ. This CDR3 spans 17 amino acids. V dropped 4 bases and J dropped 0 bases, with 17 bases sitting between them. In nucleotides, the CDR3 is TGTGCCAGCAGCCTCAGGAGGGATCTTGGGAGCACAGATACGCAGTATTTT. Its protein is CASSLRRDLGSTDTQYF.

The gene calls are TRBV30 and TRBJ1-4; 8 nucleotides match TRBD1. V trimming: 1 base; J trimming: 1 base; junction bases outside the gene matches: 2. Germline CDR1 reads GTSNPN; CDR2 reads SVGIG (reference sequence). The CDR3 consists of 15 residues. CDR3 amino acids: CAWSGQGLTNEKLFF. For the CDR3, the DNA is TGTGCCTGGAGTGGACAGGGGTTAACTAATGAAAAACTGTTTTTT.

The chain couples TRBV10-3 to TRBJ1-1; D remains unclear. V was trimmed by 3 bases and J by 7 bases, leaving 12 bases between them. Per the germline V gene, CDR1 is ENHRY and CDR2 is SYGVKD. The CDR3 contains 13 residues. CDR3 bases: TGTGCCATCAGTGAACGGAACCCCAATGAAGCTTTCTTT. This sequence encodes CAISERNPNEAFF.

This chain links TRBV5-4 with TRBJ2-5; 7 bases are shared with TRBD1. V was clipped by 1 base and J by 3 bases; unmatched bases: 6. Germline values: CDR1 SGHNT, CDR2 YYREEE (reference sequence). The CDR3 is 15 residues long. DNA of the CDR3: TGTGCCAGCAGCTTGTACTCTACAGGGGAAGAGACCCAGTACTTC. Amino acids: CASSLYSTGEETQYF. The full variable domain, with the rest looked up from reference TRBV5-4 and TRBJ2-5, is ETGVTQSPTHLIKTRGQQVTLRCSSQSGHNTVSWYQQALGQGPQFIFQYYREEENGRGNFPPRFSGLQFPNYSSELNVNALELDDSALYLCASSLYSTGEETQYFGPGTRLLVL.

In regard to this clone: One end of the junction does not line up with germline, which may come from a read error. The rearrangement links TRBV7-3 to TRBJ1-2; no reliable D call. In germline, CDR1 is SGHTA, CDR2 FQGTGA. The CDR3 loop spans 15 amino acids. The CDR3 coding sequence is TGTGCCAGCAGTTTAAGACGGGTGGTCCAATCTGGCTACACCTTC. Protein: CASSLRRVVQSGYTF.

The chain is built from TRBV11-2 and TRBJ2-7, with 12 bases lining up with TRBD1. The CDR3 spans 16 residues. V shed 0 bases, J shed 3 bases, and the junction held 3 bases outside the gene matches. The V gene's germline CDR1 is SGHAT and CDR2 FQNNGV. The CDR3 sequence: CASSLEGDRGLYEQYF. The CDR3 nucleotides read TGTGCCAGCAGCTTAGAAGGGGACAGGGGGCTCTACGAGCAGTACTTC.

V and J are TRBV27 and TRBJ2-7; 10 positions match TRBD1. CDR1 and CDR2 from the germline V gene are MNHEY and SMNVEV (reference sequence). CDR3 length equals 15 residues. Unmatched junction bases numbered 3, after V lost 0 bases and J lost 4 bases. The CDR3: CASSLSTGGKYEQYF. CDR3 coding DNA: TGTGCCAGCAGTTTATCGACAGGGGGCAAGTACGAGCAGTACTTC.

This clone was seen only a few times. This chain connects TRBV9 to TRBJ1-4, with D tentatively TRBD1 (6 bases). The CDR3 is 15 residues long. Germline loops: CDR1 SGDLS, CDR2 YYNGEE. Trimming left V 4 bases short and J 8 bases short, with 18 bases between. The CDR3 spells CASSPLDSLWEKLFF. CDR3 DNA: TGTGCCAGCAGCCCTCTGGACAGCCTTTGGGAAAAACTGTTTTTT.

This clone was recorded only once. V is TRBV7-2 and J is TRBJ1-1; no definite D call. The V gene's germline CDR1 is SGHTA and CDR2 FQGNSA. V lost 5 bases to trimming and J lost 1 base, with 11 bases between them. The CDR3 is 14 residues long. In nucleotides, the CDR3 is TGTGCCAGCAGCCATCTGGATAGGAACACTGAAGCTTTCTTT. It specifies CASSHLDRNTEAFF.

This clone has more than one count but fewer than ten. The chain uses TRBV7-2 and TRBJ1-1; no clear D. Germline CDR1 is SGHTA and CDR2 is FQGNSA. The CDR3 length is 14 residues. V dropped 7 bases and J dropped 0 bases, with 12 bases sitting between them. As DNA, the CDR3 is TGTGCCAGCACAATAACTGCGCTGAACACTGAAGCTTTCTTT. This encodes CASTITALNTEAFF.

CDR3 residues: CASSLLTGGNQPQHF. In nucleotides, the CDR3 is TGTGCCAGCAGTTTGTTGACAGGGGGAAATCAGCCCCAGCATTTT. The chain has TRBV27 and TRBJ1-5; 9 bases agree with TRBD1. The CDR3 has 15 amino acids. The V gene end was trimmed by 3 bases and the J gene end by 4 bases; junction bases not matched to a gene: 4. CDR1 is MNHEY and CDR2 is SMNVEV in the germline V gene (reference sequence).

The rearrangement uses TRBV28 and TRBJ2-5; D remains unclear. With 5 bases removed from V and 0 bases from J, the gap between germline ends came to 10 bases. Germline loops: CDR1 MDHEN, CDR2 SYDVKM. CDR3 size: 14 residues. The CDR3 reads CASSPPPYQETQYF. Here the CDR3 DNA reads TGTGCCAGCAGTCCCCCACCGTACCAAGAGACCCAGTACTTC.